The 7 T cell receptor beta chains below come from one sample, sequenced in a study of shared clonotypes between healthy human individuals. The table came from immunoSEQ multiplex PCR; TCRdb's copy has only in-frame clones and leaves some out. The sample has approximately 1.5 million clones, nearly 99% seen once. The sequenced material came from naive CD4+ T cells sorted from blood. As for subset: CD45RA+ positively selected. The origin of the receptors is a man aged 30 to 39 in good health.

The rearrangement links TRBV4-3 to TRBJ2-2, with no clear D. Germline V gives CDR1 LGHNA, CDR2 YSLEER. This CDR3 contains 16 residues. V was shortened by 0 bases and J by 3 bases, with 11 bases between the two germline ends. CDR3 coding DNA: TGCGCCAGCAGCCAAGAAGTAGGGTCCGACACCGGGGAGCTGTTTTTT. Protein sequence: CASSQEVGSDTGELFF.

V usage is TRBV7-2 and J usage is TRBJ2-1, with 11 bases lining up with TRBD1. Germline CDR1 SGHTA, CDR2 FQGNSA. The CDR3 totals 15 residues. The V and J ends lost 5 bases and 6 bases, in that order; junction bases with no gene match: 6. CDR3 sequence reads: CASSRGTGGVNEQFF. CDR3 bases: TGTGCCAGCAGCCGAGGGACAGGGGGGGTCAATGAGCAGTTCTTC.

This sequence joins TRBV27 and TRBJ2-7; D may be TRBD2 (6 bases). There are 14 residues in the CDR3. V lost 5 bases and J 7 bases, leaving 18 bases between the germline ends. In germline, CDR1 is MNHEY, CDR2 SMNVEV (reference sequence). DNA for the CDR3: TGTGCCAGCAGTCCATCTTACGGGAGCACGGAGCAGTACTTC. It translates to CASSPSYGSTEQYF.

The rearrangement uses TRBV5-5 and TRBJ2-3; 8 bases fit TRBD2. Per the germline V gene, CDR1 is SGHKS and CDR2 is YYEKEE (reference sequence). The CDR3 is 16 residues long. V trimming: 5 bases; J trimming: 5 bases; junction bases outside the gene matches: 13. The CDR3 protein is CASSFRTSTVQDTQYF. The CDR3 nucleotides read TGTGCCAGCAGTTTCCGGACTAGCACTGTGCAAGATACGCAGTATTTT.

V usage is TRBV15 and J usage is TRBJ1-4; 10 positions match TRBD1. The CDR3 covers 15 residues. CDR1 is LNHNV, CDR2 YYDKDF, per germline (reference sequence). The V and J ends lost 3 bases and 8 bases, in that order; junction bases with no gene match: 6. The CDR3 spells CATSRGDRGQEKLFF. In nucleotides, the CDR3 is TGTGCCACCAGCAGGGGGGACAGGGGACAGGAAAAACTGTTTTTT.

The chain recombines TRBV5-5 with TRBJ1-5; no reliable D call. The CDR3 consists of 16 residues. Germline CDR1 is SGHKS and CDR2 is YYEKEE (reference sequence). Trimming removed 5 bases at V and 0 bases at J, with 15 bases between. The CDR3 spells CASSDARTDSNQPQHF. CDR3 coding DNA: TGTGCCAGCAGTGATGCCCGGACGGATAGCAATCAGCCCCAGCATTTT.

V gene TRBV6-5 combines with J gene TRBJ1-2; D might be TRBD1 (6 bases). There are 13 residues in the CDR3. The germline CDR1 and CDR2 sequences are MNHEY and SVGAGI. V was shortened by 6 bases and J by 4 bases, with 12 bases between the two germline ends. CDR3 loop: CASSFRGTYGYTF. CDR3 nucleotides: TGTGCCAGCAGCTTCAGGGGAACCTATGGCTACACCTTC.